The clone carrying this T cell receptor beta chain was seen a handful of times. Its antigen is currently unknown. The data were taken from a study of beta chain features in type 1 diabetes. Study-wide background: The patients were much like the healthy donors in age, gender and cell yields. Findings of the study overall: Shorter TCRB CDR3s, moderately but significantly so, marked every one of the four CD4+ subsets in Type 1 diabetes patients.

The authors took one heparinised blood draw, averaging approximately 120 mL, from each donor. Naive, central memory, regulatory and stem cell-like memory cells within the CD4+ compartment were sorted using CD45RO/CCR7/CD25/CD127/CD95/CD27. Every bit of the isolated RNA underwent reverse transcription, so sequencing read expressed TCRB transcripts. Reads from naive, central memory and regulatory T cell samples averaged around 3.5 million. Repertoires were generated with immunoSEQ multiplex PCR, while TCRdb's copy carries only in-frame clones and drops some. The sample yields hundreds of thousands of clones, roughly 13% seen once. CDR3 length equals 15 residues. CDR1 and CDR2 (germline): SQVTM, ANQGSEA. The V gene end was trimmed by 4 bases and the J gene end by 6 bases; junction bases not matched to a gene: 11.

This TCR was sampled from a man aged 18-30 years with type 1 diabetes. Sequencing was done on a sample of naive CD4+ T cells from blood. The chain employs TRBV29-1 and TRBJ2-3, with 9 bases aligning to TRBD2. The CDR3 sequence: CSVGISGGRGDTQYF. CDR3 nucleotides: TGCAGCGTTGGGATTAGCGGGGGCCGCGGGGATACGCAGTATTTT.